The 10 T cell receptor beta chains given below trace back to one sample, sequenced in a study of blood T cell repertoires in COVID-19. Data came from immunoSEQ multiplex PCR; TCRdb stores just in-frame clones and leaves some out. The table includes under 150,000 clones, under 90% detected once. The specimen was PBMCs or T cells enriched from blood (not recorded which). All receptors come from a man in his fifties in a cohort exposed to, infected with or recovered from COVID-19 (not recorded which).

The rearrangement joins TRBV5-4 to TRBJ2-3; TRBD2 agrees at 7 bases. The trim removed 5 bases at V and 4 bases at J, leaving 1 base unmatched. CDR1 is SGHNT and CDR2 is YYREEE in the germline V gene (reference sequence). This CDR3 has 12 amino acids. This CDR3 is CASRAGADTQYF. The CDR3 region has the DNA TGTGCCAGCAGGGCGGGAGCAGATACGCAGTATTTT.

The rearrangement joins TRBV5-1 to TRBJ2-7; 9 bases match TRBD1. Germline loops: CDR1 SGHRS, CDR2 YFSETQ. The CDR3 consists of 15 residues. With 4 bases clipped from V and 4 bases from J, the junction kept 9 bases outside the gene matches. The CDR3 protein is CASSPGQGMAYEQYF. Here the CDR3 DNA reads TGCGCCAGCAGCCCCGGACAGGGGATGGCGTACGAGCAGTACTTC.

This clone was counted between two and nine times. The rearrangement joins TRBV29-1 to TRBJ1-1, with TRBD1 identical over 9 bases. The CDR3 spans 11 residues. Per the germline V gene, CDR1 is SQVTM and CDR2 is ANQGSEA. Trimming took 6 bases from V and 6 from J; bases not matched to a gene: 2. The CDR3 sequence is CSVRTGAEAFF. CDR3 coding DNA: TGCAGCGTCAGGACAGGGGCTGAAGCTTTCTTT.

This rearrangement joins TRBV27 to TRBJ2-5, with TRBD1 matching over 7 bases. The CDR3 is made up of 13 amino acids. The germline V gene has CDR1 MNHEY and CDR2 SMNVEV (reference sequence). The V segment lost 2 bases and the J segment 4 bases; nucleotides outside the gene matches: 1. In DNA form, the CDR3 reads TGTGCCAGCAGTTTAGCAGGGGGAGAGACCCAGTACTTC. Translation: CASSLAGGETQYF.

The chain couples TRBV15 to TRBJ2-5; the D gene is possibly TRBD1 (5 bases). The germline gives CDR1 LNHNV, CDR2 YYDKDF (reference sequence). V dropped 2 bases and J dropped 5 bases, with 12 bases sitting between them. The CDR3 is 14 amino acids. CDR3 DNA sequence: TGTGCCACCAGCAGATCCGACAGCTGGGAGACCCAGTACTTC. This encodes CATSRSDSWETQYF. Together with reference TRBV15 and TRBJ2-5, the CDR3 gives the full variable domain: DAMVIQNPRYQVTQFGKPVTLSCSQTLNHNVMYWYQQKSSQAPKLLFHYYDKDFNNEADTPDNFQSRRPNTSFCFLDIRSPGLGDTAMYLCATSRSDSWETQYFGPGTRLLVL.

A remark on this clone: Other DNA sequences in the same sample also yield this CDR3. The gene calls are TRBV9 and TRBJ2-1; 8 bases agree with TRBD1. The junction had 1 base not matched to a gene; V was cut back by 2 bases and J by 0 bases. Germline CDR1 SGDLS, CDR2 YYNGEE. CDR3 length: 15 residues. CDR3 sequence reads: CASSVGQGSYNEQFF. In DNA form, the CDR3 reads TGTGCCAGCAGCGTCGGACAGGGCTCCTACAATGAGCAGTTCTTC.

The V and J genes are TRBV10-2 and TRBJ2-6; D remains unclear. V was clipped by 8 bases and J by 4 bases, with 6 bases between them. Looked up from germline, CDR1 is WSHSY and CDR2 is SAAADI. The CDR3 sequence is 12 residues long. The CDR3 region has the DNA TGCGCCAGCGGAGCCGGGGCCAACGTCCTGACTTTC. This encodes CASGAGANVLTF.

V is TRBV28 and J is TRBJ1-2; D not resolved. V lost 6 bases and J 3 bases, leaving 11 bases between the germline ends. The CDR3 runs 13 residues. The germline gives CDR1 MDHEN, CDR2 SYDVKM. The CDR3 sequence: CASSPQSHYGYTF. In nucleotides, the CDR3 is TGTGCCAGCAGCCCACAGAGCCACTATGGCTACACCTTC.

The rearrangement uses TRBV5-6 and TRBJ1-6; possible D gene TRBD1, 6 bases. Germline assignment: CDR1 SGHDT and CDR2 YYEEEE. V gave up 5 bases and J gave up 9 bases, with 15 bases separating them. There are 14 residues in the CDR3. The CDR3 here is CASSHTGRASPLHF. As DNA, the CDR3 is TGTGCCAGCAGTCACACAGGGAGGGCTTCACCCCTCCACTTT.

This chain connects TRBV28 to TRBJ1-6, with D possibly being TRBD1 (6 bases). Trimming took off 4 bases at V and 5 bases at J, with 15 bases between the two ends. The CDR3 is made up of 16 amino acids. From germline, CDR1 is MDHEN and CDR2 SYDVKM. The CDR3 DNA reads TGTGCCAGCAGTTCGACAGGTTCTTTGCATAATTCACCCCTCCACTTT. It specifies CASSSTGSLHNSPLHF.